This entry lists 18 T cell receptor beta chains sequenced from one sample in a study of resident and recirculating memory T cells in vitiligo. Clones were sequenced by immunoSEQ multiplex PCR, and TCRdb holds only the in-frame ones, with some missing. Here the sample spans roughly 80,000 clones, 92% being singletons. Source material: blood. These receptor sequences come from a male donor with vitiligo.

This rearrangement joins TRBV28 to TRBJ2-3, with a possible D match to TRBD1 (6 bases). This CDR3 region has 16 residues. Looked up from germline, CDR1 is MDHEN and CDR2 is SYDVKM. Trimming removed 6 bases at V and 2 bases at J, with 18 bases between. The DNA for the CDR3 is TGTGCCAGCAGGTCAGACAGGATATACCCCACAGATACGCAGTATTTT. It translates to CASRSDRIYPTDTQYF.

The chain employs TRBV4-3 and TRBJ2-1; a possible D gene is TRBD1 (6 bases). In germline, CDR1 is LGHNA, CDR2 YSLEER. With 1 base removed from V and 2 bases from J, the gap between germline ends came to 12 bases. The CDR3 consists of 16 residues. The chain's CDR3 is CASSQGSGVTYNEQFF. DNA of the CDR3: TGCGCCAGCAGCCAAGGGTCAGGGGTTACCTACAATGAGCAGTTCTTC.

The chain is built from TRBV7-9 and TRBJ2-7, with 14 bases lining up with TRBD2. The germline CDR1 and CDR2 sequences are SEHNR and FQNEAQ (reference sequence). The trim removed 5 bases at V and 4 bases at J, leaving 4 bases unmatched. The CDR3 is made up of 15 amino acids. The CDR3 sequence is CASSHRTSGRYEQYF. The CDR3 DNA is TGTGCCAGCAGCCATAGGACTAGCGGGAGGTACGAGCAGTACTTC.

This sequence joins TRBV9 and TRBJ1-2; D gene unclear. Germline V gene sequence: CDR1 SGDLS, CDR2 YYNGEE. Trimming removed 3 bases at V and 8 bases at J, with 11 bases between. The CDR3 spans 12 residues. The CDR3 DNA reads as TGTGCCAGCAGCGACAGTCTTAAGGGCTACACCTTC. It yields the protein CASSDSLKGYTF.

The V and J genes are TRBV10-2 and TRBJ2-5, with TRBD2 matching over 13 bases. V lost 6 bases, J lost 3 bases, and 4 bases stayed unmatched. The CDR3 sequence is 15 residues long. Per germline, CDR1 WSHSY and CDR2 SAAADI. In nucleotides, the CDR3 is TGCGCCAGCAGGAGGACTAGCGGGAGCAAAGAGACCCAGTACTTC. It codes for CASRRTSGSKETQYF.

The V gene is TRBV28, the J gene TRBJ2-5, with D maybe TRBD2 (6 bases). The ends were cut back, 0 bases at V and 5 bases at J, with 13 bases in the middle. This CDR3 region has 15 residues. Germline CDR1 is MDHEN and CDR2 is SYDVKM. Here the CDR3 reads CASSLWRRGRETQYF. The CDR3, as DNA: TGTGCCAGCAGTTTATGGAGGAGGGGTAGGGAGACCCAGTACTTC. Complete variable domain (other parts from reference TRBV28 and TRBJ2-5): DVKVTQSSRYLVKRTGEKVFLECVQDMDHENMFWYRQDPGLGLRLIYFSYDVKMKEKGDIPEGYSVSREKKERFSLILESASTNQTSMYLCASSLWRRGRETQYFGPGTRLLVL.

The chain uses TRBV7-2 and TRBJ2-1; D is undetermined. The CDR3 is made up of 12 amino acids. Germline assignment: CDR1 SGHTA and CDR2 FQGNSA. The V gene lost 6 bases and the J gene lost 6 bases, with 9 bases spanning the gap. The CDR3 is CASSRLGNEQFF. For the CDR3, the DNA is TGTGCCAGCAGTCGACTTGGCAATGAGCAGTTCTTC.

The rearrangement joins TRBV25-1 to TRBJ1-5; weak D call: TRBD1 (6 bases). The CDR3 has 14 residues. Between the trimmed V and J ends, which lost 1 base and 7 bases, there was a span of 11 bases. CDR1 and CDR2 from the germline V gene are MGHDK and SYGVNS. The chain's CDR3 is CASSELGGDQPQHF. In nucleotides, the CDR3 is TGTGCCAGCAGTGAATTAGGGGGGGACCAGCCCCAGCATTTT.

The chain is built from TRBV5-1 and TRBJ2-1; maybe TRBD1 (5 bases). The germline V gene has CDR1 SGHRS and CDR2 YFSETQ. The V end lost 0 bases, the J end lost 3 bases, and 7 bases lay between the germline ends. The CDR3 has 14 residues. The CDR3 loop is CASSLGQLYNEQFF. The CDR3, as DNA: TGCGCCAGCAGCTTGGGACAGCTCTACAATGAGCAGTTCTTC. Together with reference TRBV5-1 and TRBJ2-1, the CDR3 gives the full variable domain: KAGVTQTPRYLIKTRGQQVTLSCSPISGHRSVSWYQQTPGQGLQFLFEYFSETQRNKGNFPGRFSGRQFSNSRSEMNVSTLELGDSALYLCASSLGQLYNEQFFGPGTRLTVL.

This clone was detected once. V is TRBV28 and J is TRBJ2-1; 7 nucleotides match TRBD2. Germline V gene lookup returns CDR1 MDHEN and CDR2 SYDVKM. V shed 4 bases, J shed 6 bases, and the junction held 15 bases outside the gene matches. The CDR3 spans 17 residues. For the CDR3, the DNA is TGTGCCAGCAGTTCTGTGCGGGGGACCCGGTTTGCCAATGAGCAGTTCTTC. Translating gives CASSSVRGTRFANEQFF.

The genes are TRBV5-5 and TRBJ1-1, with 8 bases lining up with TRBD1. After removal of 4 bases from V and 2 bases from J, the junction contained 4 bases not matched to a gene. Germline V gene sequence: CDR1 SGHKS, CDR2 YYEKEE (reference sequence). This CDR3 comprises 14 residues. This CDR3 is CASSPDRDNTEAFF. CDR3 in DNA: TGTGCCAGCAGCCCGGACAGGGATAACACTGAAGCTTTCTTT.

The chain employs TRBV19 and TRBJ2-2, with a possible D match to TRBD1 (6 bases). V was trimmed by 2 bases and J by 4 bases, leaving 8 bases between them. The CDR3 sequence is 14 residues long. The germline CDR1 and CDR2 sequences are LNHDA and SQIVND (reference sequence). The CDR3 nucleotides read TGTGCCAGTAGTATACAGGGGAGCACCGGGGAGCTGTTTTTT. Translation: CASSIQGSTGELFF.

This chain uses TRBV6-5 with TRBJ1-2; tentatively, D is TRBD1 (5 bases). Trimming removed 6 bases at V and 7 bases at J, with 9 bases between. The CDR3 consists of 11 residues. In germline, CDR1 is MNHEY, CDR2 SVGAGI. The CDR3 sequence: CASRQDGGYTF. Here the CDR3 DNA reads TGTGCCAGCAGACAGGATGGTGGCTACACCTTC.

The chain uses TRBV16 and TRBJ2-7; tentatively, D is TRBD1 (5 bases). The ends were cut back, 1 base at V and 3 bases at J, with 10 bases in the middle. This CDR3 spans 14 amino acids. In germline, CDR1 is KGHSY, CDR2 FQNENV. CDR3 residues: CASSQLVQGYEQYF. CDR3 DNA sequence: TGTGCCAGCAGCCAATTAGTCCAGGGCTACGAGCAGTACTTC.

The chain links TRBV19 to TRBJ2-7; possible D gene TRBD1, 6 bases. V was shortened by 10 bases and J by 1 base, with 17 bases between the two germline ends. CDR1 and CDR2 (germline): LNHDA, SQIVND (reference sequence). The length of the CDR3 is 14 residues. The CDR3 loop reads CATSPGTLSYEQYF. The CDR3 coding sequence is TGTGCCACTAGCCCCGGGACACTGTCCTACGAGCAGTACTTC.

V and J are TRBV7-9 and TRBJ2-3; D may be TRBD2 (5 bases). V was trimmed by 1 base and J by 4 bases, leaving 12 bases between them. The V gene's germline CDR1 is SEHNR and CDR2 FQNEAQ (reference sequence). The CDR3 has 15 amino acids. The CDR3 reads CASSLVRSGADTQYF. The CDR3 DNA reads TGTGCCAGCAGCTTAGTTCGATCCGGGGCAGATACGCAGTATTTT.

This sequence joins TRBV28 and TRBJ2-3, with 13 positions matching TRBD2. The CDR3 is 15 amino acids. V lost 5 bases to trimming and J lost 5 bases; unmatched junction nucleotides: 4. CDR1 and CDR2 (germline): MDHEN, SYDVKM. The chain's CDR3 is CASSAGTSGKDTQYF. The CDR3 nucleotides read TGTGCCAGCAGTGCCGGGACTAGCGGGAAAGATACGCAGTATTTT.

The chain is built from TRBV5-8 and TRBJ2-7; D not certain. CDR3 length: 11 amino acids. Trimming removed 6 bases at V and 1 base at J, with 5 bases between. The germline V gene encodes CDR1 SGHTS and CDR2 YDEGEE. DNA for the CDR3: TGTGCCAGCACCCTATCCTACGAGCAGTACTTC. It codes for CASTLSYEQYF. Drawing the rest from reference TRBV5-8 and TRBJ2-7, the complete variable domain is EAGVTQSPTHLIKTRGQQATLRCSPISGHTSVYWYQQALGLGLQFLLWYDEGEERNRGNFPPRFSGRQFPNYSSELNVNALELEDSALYLCASTLSYEQYFGPGTRLTVT.